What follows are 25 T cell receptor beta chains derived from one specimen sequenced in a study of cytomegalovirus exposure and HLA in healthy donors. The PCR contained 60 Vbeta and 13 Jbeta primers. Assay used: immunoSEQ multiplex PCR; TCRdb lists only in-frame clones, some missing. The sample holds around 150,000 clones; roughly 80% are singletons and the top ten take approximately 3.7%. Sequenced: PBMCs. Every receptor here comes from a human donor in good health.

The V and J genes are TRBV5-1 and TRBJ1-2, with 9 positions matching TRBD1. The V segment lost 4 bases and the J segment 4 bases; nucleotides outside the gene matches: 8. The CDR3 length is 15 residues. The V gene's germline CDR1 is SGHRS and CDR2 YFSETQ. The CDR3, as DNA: TGCGCCAGCAGCAACGGACAGGGGCTGGGCTATGGCTACACCTTC. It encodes CASSNGQGLGYGYTF.

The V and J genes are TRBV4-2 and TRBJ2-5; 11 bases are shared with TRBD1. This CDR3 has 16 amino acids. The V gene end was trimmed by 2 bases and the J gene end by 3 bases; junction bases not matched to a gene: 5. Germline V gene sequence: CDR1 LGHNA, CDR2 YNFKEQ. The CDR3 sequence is CASSQTGTGGEETQYF. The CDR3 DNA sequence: TGTGCCAGCAGCCAAACCGGGACAGGGGGGGAAGAGACCCAGTACTTC.

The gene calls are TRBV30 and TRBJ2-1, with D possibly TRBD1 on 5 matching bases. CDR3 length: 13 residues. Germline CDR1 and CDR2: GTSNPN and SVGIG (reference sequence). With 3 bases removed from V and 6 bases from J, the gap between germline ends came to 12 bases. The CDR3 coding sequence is TGTGCCTGGAGCCAAGGGCAGGGCAATGAGCAGTTCTTC. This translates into CAWSQGQGNEQFF.

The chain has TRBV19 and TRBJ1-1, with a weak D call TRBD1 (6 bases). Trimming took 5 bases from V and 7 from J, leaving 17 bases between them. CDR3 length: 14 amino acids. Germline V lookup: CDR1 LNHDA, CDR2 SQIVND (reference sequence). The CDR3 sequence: CASSHLQGHREAFF. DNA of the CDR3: TGTGCCAGTAGTCACCTTCAGGGGCACCGTGAAGCTTTCTTT. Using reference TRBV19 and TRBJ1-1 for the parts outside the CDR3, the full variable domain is DGGITQSPKYLFRKEGQNVTLSCEQNLNHDAMYWYRQDPGQGLRLIYYSQIVNDFQKGDIAEGYSVSREKKESFPLTVTSAQKNPTAFYLCASSHLQGHREAFFGQGTRLTVV.

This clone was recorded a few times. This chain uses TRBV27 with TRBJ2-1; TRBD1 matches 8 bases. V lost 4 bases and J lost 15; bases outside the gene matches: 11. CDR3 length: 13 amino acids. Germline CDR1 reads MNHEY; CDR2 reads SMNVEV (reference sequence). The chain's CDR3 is CASSSAGGRVMFF. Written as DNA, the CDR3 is TGTGCCAGCAGTTCCGCAGGGGGCCGTGTTATGTTCTTC.

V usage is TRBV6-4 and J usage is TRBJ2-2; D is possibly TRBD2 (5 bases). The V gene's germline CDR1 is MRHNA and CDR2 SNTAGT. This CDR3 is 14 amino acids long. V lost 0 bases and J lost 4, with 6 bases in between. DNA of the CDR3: TGTGCCAGCAGTGACTCGGGGAGCACCGGGGAGCTGTTTTTT. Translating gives CASSDSGSTGELFF.

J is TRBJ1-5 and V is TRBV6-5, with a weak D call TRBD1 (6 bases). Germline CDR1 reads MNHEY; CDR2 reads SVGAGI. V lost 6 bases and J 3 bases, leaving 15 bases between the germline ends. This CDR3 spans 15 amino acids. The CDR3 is CASRLRQVSNQPQHF. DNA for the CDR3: TGTGCCAGCAGGCTAAGACAGGTCTCCAATCAGCCCCAGCATTTT.

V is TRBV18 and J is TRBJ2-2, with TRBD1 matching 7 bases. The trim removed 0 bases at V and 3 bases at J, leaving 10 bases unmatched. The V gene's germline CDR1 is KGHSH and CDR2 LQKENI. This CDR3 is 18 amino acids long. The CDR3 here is CASSPPYGQDSDTGELFF. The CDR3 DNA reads TGTGCCAGCTCACCACCCTACGGACAGGATTCTGACACCGGGGAGCTGTTTTTT. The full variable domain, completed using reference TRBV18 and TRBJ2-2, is NAGVMQNPRHLVRRRGQEARLRCSPMKGHSHVYWYRQLPEEGLKFMVYLQKENIIDESGMPKERFSAEFPKEGPSILRIQQVVRGDSAAYFCASSPPYGQDSDTGELFFGEGSRLTVL.

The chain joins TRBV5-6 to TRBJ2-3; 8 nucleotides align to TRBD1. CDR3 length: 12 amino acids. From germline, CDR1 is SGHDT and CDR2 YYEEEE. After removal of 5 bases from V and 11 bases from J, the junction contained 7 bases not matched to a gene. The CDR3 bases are TGTGCCAGCAGAACGAACAGGGGGATGCAGTATTTT. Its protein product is CASRTNRGMQYF.

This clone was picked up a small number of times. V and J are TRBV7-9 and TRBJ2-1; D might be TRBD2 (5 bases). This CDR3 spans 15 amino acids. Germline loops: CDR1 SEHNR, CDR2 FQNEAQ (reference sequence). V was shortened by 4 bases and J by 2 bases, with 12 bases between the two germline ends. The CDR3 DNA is TGTGCCAGCAGCTGGGGTAGCGCTACCTACAATGAGCAGTTCTTC. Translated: CASSWGSATYNEQFF.

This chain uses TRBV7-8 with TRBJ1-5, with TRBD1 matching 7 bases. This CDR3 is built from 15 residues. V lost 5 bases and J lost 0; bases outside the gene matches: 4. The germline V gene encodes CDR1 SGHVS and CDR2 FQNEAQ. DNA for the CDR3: TGTGCCAGCAGCGAAGGGACAGTTAGCAATCAGCCCCAGCATTTT. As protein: CASSEGTVSNQPQHF.

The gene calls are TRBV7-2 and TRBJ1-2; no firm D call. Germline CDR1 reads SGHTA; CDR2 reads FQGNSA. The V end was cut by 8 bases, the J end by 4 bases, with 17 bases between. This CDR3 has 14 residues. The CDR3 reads CASSFGRNPYGYTF. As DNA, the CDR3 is TGTGCCAGCTCCTTTGGCAGGAATCCCTATGGCTACACCTTC.

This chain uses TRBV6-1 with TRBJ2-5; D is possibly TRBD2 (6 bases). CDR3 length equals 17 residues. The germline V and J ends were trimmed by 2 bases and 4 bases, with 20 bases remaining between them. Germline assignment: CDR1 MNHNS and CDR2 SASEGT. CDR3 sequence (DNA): TGTGCCAGCAGTGAATTTTTCATTGGGGGGTTGGGAGAGACCCAGTACTTC. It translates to CASSEFFIGGLGETQYF.

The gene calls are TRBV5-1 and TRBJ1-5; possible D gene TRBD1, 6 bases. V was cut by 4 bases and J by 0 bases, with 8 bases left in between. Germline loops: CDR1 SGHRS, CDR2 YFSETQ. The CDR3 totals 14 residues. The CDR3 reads CASSAGDSNQPQHF. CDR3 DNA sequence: TGCGCCAGCAGCGCAGGGGATAGCAATCAGCCCCAGCATTTT.

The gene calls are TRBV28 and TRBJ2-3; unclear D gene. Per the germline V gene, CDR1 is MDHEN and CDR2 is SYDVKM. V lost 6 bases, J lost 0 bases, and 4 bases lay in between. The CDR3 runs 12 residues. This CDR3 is CASSYSTDTQYF. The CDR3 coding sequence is TGTGCCAGCAGCTACAGCACAGATACGCAGTATTTT.

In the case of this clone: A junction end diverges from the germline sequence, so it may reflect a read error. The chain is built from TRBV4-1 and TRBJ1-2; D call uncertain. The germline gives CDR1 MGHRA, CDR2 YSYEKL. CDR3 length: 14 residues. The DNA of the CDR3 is TGCGCCAGCAGCCAAGGCGGCCACAAGGTGATTTCTGAGTTC. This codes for CASSQGGHKVISEF.

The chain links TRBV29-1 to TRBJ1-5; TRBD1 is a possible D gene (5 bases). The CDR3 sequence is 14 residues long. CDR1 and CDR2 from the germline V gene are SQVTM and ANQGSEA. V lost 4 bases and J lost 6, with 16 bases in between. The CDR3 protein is CSVAGDSLIQPQHF. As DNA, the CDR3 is TGCAGCGTTGCAGGTGACAGCTTAATTCAGCCCCAGCATTTT.

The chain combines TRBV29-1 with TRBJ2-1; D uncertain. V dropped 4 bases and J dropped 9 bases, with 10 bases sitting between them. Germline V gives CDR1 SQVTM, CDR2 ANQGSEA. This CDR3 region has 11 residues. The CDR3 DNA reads TGCAGCGTTGCCAGTACGGGTGAGCAGTTCTTC. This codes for CSVASTGEQFF.

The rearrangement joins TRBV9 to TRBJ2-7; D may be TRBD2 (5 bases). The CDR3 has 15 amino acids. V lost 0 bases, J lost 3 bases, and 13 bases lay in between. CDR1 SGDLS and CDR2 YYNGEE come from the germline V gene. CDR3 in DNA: TGTGCCAGCAGCGTAGACGGCAATCGGGGCTACGAGCAGTACTTC. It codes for CASSVDGNRGYEQYF.

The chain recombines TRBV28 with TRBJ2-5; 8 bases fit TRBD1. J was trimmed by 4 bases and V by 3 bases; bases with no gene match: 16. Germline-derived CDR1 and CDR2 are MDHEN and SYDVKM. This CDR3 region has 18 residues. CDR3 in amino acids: CASSLPIGRQGLRETQYF. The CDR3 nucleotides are TGTGCCAGCAGTTTGCCAATAGGGCGACAGGGGTTGAGAGAGACCCAGTACTTC.

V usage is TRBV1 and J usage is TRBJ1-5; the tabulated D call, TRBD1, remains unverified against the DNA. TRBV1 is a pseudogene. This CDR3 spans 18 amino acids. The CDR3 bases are TGCACCAGCAGCCGCCAAACCAGGACAGGACTGCGCAATCAGCCCCAGCATTTT. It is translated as CTSSRQTRTGLRNQPQHF.

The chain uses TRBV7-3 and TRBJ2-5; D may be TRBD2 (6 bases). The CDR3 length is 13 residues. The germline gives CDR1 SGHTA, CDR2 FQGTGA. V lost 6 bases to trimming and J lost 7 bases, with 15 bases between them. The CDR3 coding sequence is TGTGCCAGCAGTACCCTAGCGTCGGGGACCCAGTACTTC. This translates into CASSTLASGTQYF.

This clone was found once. The DNA of the CDR3 is TGTGCCAGCTCACCCCAACTAGCGGGAGGGCCTGGCGGGGAGCTGTTTTTT. This sequence encodes CASSPQLAGGPGGELFF. The chain recombines TRBV18 with TRBJ2-2; 13 nucleotides match TRBD2. Per germline, CDR1 KGHSH and CDR2 LQKENI. CDR3 length: 17 residues. V dropped 3 bases and J dropped 7; count of bases not matched to a gene: 8. The full variable domain, its missing parts supplied by reference TRBV18 and TRBJ2-2, is NAGVMQNPRHLVRRRGQEARLRCSPMKGHSHVYWYRQLPEEGLKFMVYLQKENIIDESGMPKERFSAEFPKEGPSILRIQQVVRGDSAAYFCASSPQLAGGPGGELFFGEGSRLTVL.

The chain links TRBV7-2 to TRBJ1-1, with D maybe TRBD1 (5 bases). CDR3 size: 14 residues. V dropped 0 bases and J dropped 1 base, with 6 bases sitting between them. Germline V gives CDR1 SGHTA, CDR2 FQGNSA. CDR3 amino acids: CASSLATANTEAFF. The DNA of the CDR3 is TGTGCCAGCAGCTTAGCGACAGCGAACACTGAAGCTTTCTTT.

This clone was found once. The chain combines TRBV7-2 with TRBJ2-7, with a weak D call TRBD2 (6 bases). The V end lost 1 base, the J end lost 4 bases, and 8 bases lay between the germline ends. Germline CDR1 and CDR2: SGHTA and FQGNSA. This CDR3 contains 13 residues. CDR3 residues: CASSLEGGYEQYF. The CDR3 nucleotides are TGTGCCAGCAGCTTAGAGGGAGGATACGAGCAGTACTTC.